This T cell receptor beta chain was identified in a study of read filtering for tumor transcriptome and immune sequencing. Study context: Revised staging placed eight or nine patients in R-ISS I, 15 to 20 in II, 6 or 7 in III. Transcriptome libraries were built from DNase-treated RNA.

Molecular barcoded adaptors covering alpha/delta and beta/gamma chains were used on around 370 ng RNA. TCRdb ran MiXCR on the reads and lists one entry per CDR3 protein. Counted here are 30,000 to 50,000 distinct CDR3 sequences, approximately 10% occurring once; the ten biggest clones make up more than 30%. The CDR3 runs 14 residues. Germline V gene lookup returns CDR1 WNHNN and CDR2 SYGVQD (reference sequence). With V trimmed by 4 bases and J by 4 bases, 6 bases remained unmatched. At least ten counts were recorded for this clonotype. No antigen is known for it. Notes on the study in general: Dropping single-read clonotypes raised IR-seq and RNA-seq shared-clonotype correlation.

Sequenced material: a population of CD138-negative cells sorted from bone marrow. The chain has TRBV10-1 and TRBJ1-1; TRBD1 aligns across 7 bases. The TCR was taken from a donor over 35 with multiple myeloma. The CDR3 is CASSGSDRSTEAFF. DNA for the CDR3: TGCGCCAGCAGTGGGTCGGACAGGAGCACTGAAGCTTTCTTT.